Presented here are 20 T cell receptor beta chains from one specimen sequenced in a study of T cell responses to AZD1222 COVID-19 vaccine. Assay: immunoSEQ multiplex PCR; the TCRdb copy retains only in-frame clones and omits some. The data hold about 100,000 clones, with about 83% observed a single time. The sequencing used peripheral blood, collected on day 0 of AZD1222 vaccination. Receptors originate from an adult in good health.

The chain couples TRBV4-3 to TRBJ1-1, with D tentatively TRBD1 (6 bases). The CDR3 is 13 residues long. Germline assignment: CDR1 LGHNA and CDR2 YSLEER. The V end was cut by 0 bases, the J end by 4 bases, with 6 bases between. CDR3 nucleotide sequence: TGCGCCAGCAGCCAAGACAGGGGCACTGAAGCTTTCTTT. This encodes CASSQDRGTEAFF.

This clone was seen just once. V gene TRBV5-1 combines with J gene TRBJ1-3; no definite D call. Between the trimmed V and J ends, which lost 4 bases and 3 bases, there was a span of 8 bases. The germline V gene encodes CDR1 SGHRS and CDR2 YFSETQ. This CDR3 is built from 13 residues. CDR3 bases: TGCGCCAGCAGCAACCCGAGTGGAAACACCATATATTTT. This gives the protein CASSNPSGNTIYF.

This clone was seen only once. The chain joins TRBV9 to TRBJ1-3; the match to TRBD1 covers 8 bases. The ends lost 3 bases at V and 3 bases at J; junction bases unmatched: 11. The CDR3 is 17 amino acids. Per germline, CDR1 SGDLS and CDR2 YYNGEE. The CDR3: CASSADRDRSYGNTIYF. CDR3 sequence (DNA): TGTGCCAGCAGCGCAGACCGGGACAGGAGCTATGGAAACACCATATATTTT.

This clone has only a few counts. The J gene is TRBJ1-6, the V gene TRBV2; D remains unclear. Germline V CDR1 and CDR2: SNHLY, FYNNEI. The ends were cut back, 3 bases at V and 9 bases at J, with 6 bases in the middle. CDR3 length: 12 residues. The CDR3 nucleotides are TGTGCCAGCAGTGACGGCTTTTCACCCCTCCACTTT. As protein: CASSDGFSPLHF.

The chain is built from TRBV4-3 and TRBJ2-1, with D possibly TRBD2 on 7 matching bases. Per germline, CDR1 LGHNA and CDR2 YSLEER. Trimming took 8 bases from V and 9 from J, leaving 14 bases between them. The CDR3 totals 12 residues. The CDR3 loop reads CASEGGAGEQFF. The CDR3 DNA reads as TGCGCCAGCGAGGGGGGGGCCGGTGAGCAGTTCTTC.

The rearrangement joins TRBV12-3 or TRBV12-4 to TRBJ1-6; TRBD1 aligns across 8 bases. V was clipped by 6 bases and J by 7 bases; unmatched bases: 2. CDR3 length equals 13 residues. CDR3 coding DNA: TGTGCCAGCAGCTCAGGGGGCAATTCACCCCTCCACTTT. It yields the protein CASSSGGNSPLHF.

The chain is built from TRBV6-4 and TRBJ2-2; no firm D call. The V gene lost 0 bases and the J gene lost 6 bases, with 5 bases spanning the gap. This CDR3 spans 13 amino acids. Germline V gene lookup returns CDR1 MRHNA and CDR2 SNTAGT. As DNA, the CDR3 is TGTGCCAGCAGTGACTCCTTCCCCGGGGAGCTGTTTTTT. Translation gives CASSDSFPGELFF.

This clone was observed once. The CDR3: CSVRQGGVYGYTF. In DNA, the CDR3 is TGCAGCGTCCGACAGGGTGGCGTCTATGGCTACACCTTC. The rearrangement joins TRBV29-1 to TRBJ1-2; 7 bases match TRBD1. Per germline, CDR1 SQVTM and CDR2 ANQGSEA. The CDR3 contains 13 residues. J lost 4 bases, V lost 6 bases, and 8 bases had no gene match.

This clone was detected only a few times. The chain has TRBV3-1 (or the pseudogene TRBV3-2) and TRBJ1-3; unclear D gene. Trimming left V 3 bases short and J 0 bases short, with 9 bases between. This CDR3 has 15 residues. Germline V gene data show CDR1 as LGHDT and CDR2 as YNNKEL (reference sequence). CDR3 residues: CASSQGLGSGNTIYF. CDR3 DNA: TGTGCCAGCAGCCAGGGTTTGGGCTCTGGAAACACCATATATTTT.

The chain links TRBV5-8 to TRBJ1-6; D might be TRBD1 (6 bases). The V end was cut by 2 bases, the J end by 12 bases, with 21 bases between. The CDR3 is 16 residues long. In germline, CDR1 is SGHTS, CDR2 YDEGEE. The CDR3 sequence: CASSFNGGTSSGPLHF. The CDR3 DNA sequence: TGTGCCAGCAGCTTTAACGGGGGGACATCTTCCGGACCCCTCCACTTT.

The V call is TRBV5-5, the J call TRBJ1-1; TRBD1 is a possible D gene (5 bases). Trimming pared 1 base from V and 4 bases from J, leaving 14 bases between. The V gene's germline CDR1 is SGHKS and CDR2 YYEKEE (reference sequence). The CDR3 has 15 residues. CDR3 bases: TGTGCCAGCAGCTTGTCCCCGGGGGGTACCACTGAAGCTTTCTTT. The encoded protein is CASSLSPGGTTEAFF. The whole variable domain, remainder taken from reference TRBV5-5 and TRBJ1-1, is DAGVTQSPTHLIKTRGQQVTLRCSPISGHKSVSWYQQVLGQGPQFIFQYYEKEERGRGNFPDRFSARQFPNYSSELNVNALLLGDSALYLCASSLSPGGTTEAFFGQGTRLTVV.

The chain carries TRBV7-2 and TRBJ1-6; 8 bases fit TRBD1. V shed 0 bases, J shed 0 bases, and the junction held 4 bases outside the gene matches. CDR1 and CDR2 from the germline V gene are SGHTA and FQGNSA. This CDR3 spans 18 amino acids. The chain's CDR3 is CASSLARQGSSYNSPLHF. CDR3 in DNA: TGTGCCAGCAGCTTAGCGCGACAGGGGAGCTCCTATAATTCACCCCTCCACTTT.

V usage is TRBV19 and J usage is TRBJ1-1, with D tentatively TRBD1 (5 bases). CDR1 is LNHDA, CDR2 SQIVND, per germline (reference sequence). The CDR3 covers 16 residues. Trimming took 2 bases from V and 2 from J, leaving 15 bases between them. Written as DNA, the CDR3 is TGTGCCAGTAGTATAAGTGGGACCGAGACCAACACTGAAGCTTTCTTT. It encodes CASSISGTETNTEAFF.

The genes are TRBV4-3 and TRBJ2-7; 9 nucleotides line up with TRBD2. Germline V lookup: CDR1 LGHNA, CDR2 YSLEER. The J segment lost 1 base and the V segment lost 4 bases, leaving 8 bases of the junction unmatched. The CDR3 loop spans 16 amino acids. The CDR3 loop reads CASSLSLAGDSYEQYF. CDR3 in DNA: TGCGCCAGCAGCCTCAGTTTAGCGGGGGATTCCTACGAGCAGTACTTC.

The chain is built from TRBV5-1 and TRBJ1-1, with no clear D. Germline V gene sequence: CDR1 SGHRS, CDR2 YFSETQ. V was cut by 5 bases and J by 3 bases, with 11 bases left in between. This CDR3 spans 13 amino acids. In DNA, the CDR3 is TGCGCCAGCAGTTGGAGTTGGGACACTGAAGCTTTCTTT. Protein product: CASSWSWDTEAFF.

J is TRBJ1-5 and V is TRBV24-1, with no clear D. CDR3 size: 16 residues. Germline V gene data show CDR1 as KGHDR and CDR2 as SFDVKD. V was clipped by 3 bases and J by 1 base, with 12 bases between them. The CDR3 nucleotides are TGTGCCACCAGTGATGGACCGGGCTTCAGCAATCAGCCCCAGCATTTT. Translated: CATSDGPGFSNQPQHF.

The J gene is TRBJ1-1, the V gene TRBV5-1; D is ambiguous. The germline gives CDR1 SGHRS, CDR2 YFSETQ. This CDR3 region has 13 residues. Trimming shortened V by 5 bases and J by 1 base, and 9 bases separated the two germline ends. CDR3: CASRTDWNTEAFF. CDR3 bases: TGCGCCAGCAGAACCGATTGGAACACTGAAGCTTTCTTT.

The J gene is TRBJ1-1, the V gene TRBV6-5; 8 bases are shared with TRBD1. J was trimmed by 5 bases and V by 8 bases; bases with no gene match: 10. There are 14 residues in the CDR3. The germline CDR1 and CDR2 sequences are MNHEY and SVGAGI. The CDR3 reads CASQTGARRTEAFF. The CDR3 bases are TGTGCCAGCCAGACAGGGGCGAGGAGAACTGAAGCTTTCTTT.

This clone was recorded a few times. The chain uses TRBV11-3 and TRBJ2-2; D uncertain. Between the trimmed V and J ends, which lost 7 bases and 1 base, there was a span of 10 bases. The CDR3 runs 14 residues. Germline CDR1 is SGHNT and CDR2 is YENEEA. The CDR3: CASKGTRNTGELFF. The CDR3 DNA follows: TGTGCCAGCAAGGGTACCAGGAACACCGGGGAGCTGTTTTTT.

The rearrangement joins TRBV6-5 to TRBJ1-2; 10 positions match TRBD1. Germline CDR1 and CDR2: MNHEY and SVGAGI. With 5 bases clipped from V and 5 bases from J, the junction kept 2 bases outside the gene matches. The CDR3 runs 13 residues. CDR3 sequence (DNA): TGTGCCAGCAGTCGGGACAGGGGATATGGCTACACCTTC. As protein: CASSRDRGYGYTF.